Listed below are T cell receptor beta chains from one sample, sequenced in a study of cytomegalovirus exposure and HLA in healthy donors. Generated by immunoSEQ multiplex PCR, the TCRdb table keeps only in-frame clones and is missing some. The sample yields some 140,000 clones, over 75% seen once. Input material: PBMCs. These TCRs come from a man aged 25 to 45 in good health. CDR3s include the opening cysteine and the closing phenylalanine or tryptophan. The D gene is left open where the match is weak. Only part of the rows carry a size: once, few, many, or a class if the clone is expanded.

TGCAGCGTTGCCCCGGGACTAGCCTCTCGCGAGCAGTACTTC	CSVAPGLASREQYF	TRBJ2-7	TRBV29-1	NA	TRBD2
TGTGCCAGTAGTAGCGGGGACTCTAGCACAGATACGCAGTATTTT	CASSSGDSSTDTQYF	TRBJ2-3	TRBV19	NA	NA
TGTGCCAGCAGTTACAGCGGGAGGTTCAGCGAGCAGTACTTC	CASSYSGRFSEQYF	TRBJ2-7	TRBV7-9	NA	TRBD2
TGTGCCAGCAGCTTATTTAGCGGGTACCAGGGGACCCAGTACTTC	CASSLFSGYQGTQYF	TRBJ2-5	TRBV7-2	once	TRBD2
TGTGCCAGCAGCCCCTGGACAGGAACCTACGAGCAGTACTTC	CASSPWTGTYEQYF	TRBJ2-7	TRBV7-8	NA	TRBD1
TGTGCCGGTACTTCCGGGACTAGTGCAGATACGCAGTATTTT	CAGTSGTSADTQYF	TRBJ2-3	TRBV7-2	NA	TRBD2
TGTGCCACCCGGAGATCCGGCGAGCAGTTCTTC	CATRRSGEQFF	TRBJ2-1	TRBV15	few	NA
TGTGCCAGCCGGCTGGGGACAGGGGGGAACTGGGGCTACACCTTC	CASRLGTGGNWGYTF	TRBJ1-2	TRBV9	NA	TRBD1
TGTGCCAGCAGTAGGCAGGCCTTAGGGGACACTGAAGCTTTCTTT	CASSRQALGDTEAFF	TRBJ1-1	TRBV6-1	NA	NA
TGCGCCAGCAGCACCGGCGTGGGGGCCGACACAGATACGCAGTATTTT	CASSTGVGADTDTQYF	TRBJ2-3	TRBV5-1	NA	NA
TGTGCCAGCAGTTTATGGGGCGGGGAGAGAACTGAAGCTTTCTTT	CASSLWGGERTEAFF	TRBJ1-1	TRBV28	NA	NA
TGTGCCAGCAGCGACCCCACAGGGGCAGATACGCAGTATTTT	CASSDPTGADTQYF	TRBJ2-3	TRBV9	few	TRBD1
TGTGCCAGCAGTTTATCAACAGGGGAACCCTCCTACGAGCAGTACTTC	CASSLSTGEPSYEQYF	TRBJ2-7	TRBV6-5	few	TRBD1
TGTGCCAGCAGCACCAGAGGACTAGCGGACCCAGATACGCAGTATTTT	CASSTRGLADPDTQYF	TRBJ2-3	TRBV9	NA	TRBD2
TGTGCCAGCAGTCCCCCGGGTGGGGCTAACACTGAAGCTTTCTTT	CASSPPGGANTEAFF	TRBJ1-1	TRBV28	NA	NA
TGTGCCAGCAGCCCAACGGTCGCCGGGGAGCTGTTTTTT	CASSPTVAGELFF	TRBJ2-2	TRBV9	NA	NA
TGTGCCAGCAGTTCCCGACAGGGCAAAGATACGCAGTATTTT	CASSSRQGKDTQYF	TRBJ2-3	TRBV28	NA	TRBD1